This T cell receptor (beta chain) came from a study of shared clonotypes between healthy human individuals. General study results and limits: Incomplete sequencing of sorted subsets was indicated by rarefaction despite large depth. Clonotypes which were not shared had lower generation probabilities than clonotypes that all four donors shared.

CD4+ cells yielded CD45RA+ naive and CD45RA-negative memory subsets. Turning to this clone: Its antigen is unidentified.

The V and J ends lost 4 bases and 10 bases respectively, with 11 bases between them. This CDR3 comprises 13 residues. The germline V gene has CDR1 MDHEN and CDR2 SYDVKM. Replicate PCRs run on sorted subsets employed roughly 190 ng DNA, some 33,000 T cell genomes. This table comes from immunoSEQ multiplex PCR, and its TCRdb copy is limited to in-frame clones, with some not included. The data contain approximately 620,000 clones, around 97% of them singletons. The sample was naive CD4+ T cells sorted from blood. The subset: CD45RA+ positively selected. The J gene is TRBJ1-6, the V gene TRBV28; the D gene is possibly TRBD1 (6 bases). The sequence derives from a woman in her 30s in good health. The DNA for the CDR3 is TGTGCCAGCAGTTCGGACAGAAGGTCACCCCTCCACTTT. It specifies CASSSDRRSPLHF.